This T cell receptor (beta chain) was sequenced in a study of cytomegalovirus exposure and HLA in healthy donors. General study results and limits: Cytomegalovirus association was assigned to approximately 160 TCR beta chains.

With 60 Vbeta and 13 Jbeta primers, the PCR was carried out. Here immunoSEQ multiplex PCR was the method, and the copy in TCRdb shows in-frame clones only, minus some. Here the sample spans roughly 200,000 clones, approximately 78% being singletons. V dropped 4 bases and J dropped 0 bases, with 10 bases sitting between them. Germline values: CDR1 SGHRS, CDR2 YFSETQ. The CDR3 has 14 residues. Concerning this clone itself: Its antigen is unidentified.

V is TRBV5-1 and J is TRBJ1-1; possibly TRBD1 for D (6 bases). This receptor was taken from a middle-aged woman in good health and CMV-seronegative. Material: PBMCs. The CDR3 protein is CASSRTDMNTEAFF. Written as DNA, the CDR3 is TGCGCCAGCAGCCGGACAGACATGAACACTGAAGCTTTCTTT.